Listed below are T cell receptor beta chains from one sample, sequenced in a study of T cells after yellow fever vaccination. Each CDR3 protein gets one entry after TCRdb re-called the 5' RACE reads with MiXCR. The sample lists around 67,000 distinct CDR3 sequences, around 7% seen once, with roughly a third in the top ten. Source: CD8+ T cells sorted from PBMCs, taken about 5 days after the first yellow fever vaccination. Receptors originate from a man aged 18 to 29 who received the YFV17D yellow fever vaccine. The CDR3 runs from the conserved cysteine through the conserved F or W. Each record gives: clone size, J gene, V gene, D gene, CDR3 DNA, CDR3 protein. D genes are given only for firm matches. Not all rows give a size; the values are once, few, many and, for expanded clones, a class.

many	TRBJ2-7	TRBV6-5	-	TGTGCCAGCAGTTCGGCCACAGACTCCTACGAGCAGTACTTC	CASSSATDSYEQYF
-	TRBJ2-1	TRBV12-3/TRBV12-4	-	TGTGCCAGCAGTACCCCCCTCACGGCCCTCTACAATGAGCAGTTCTTC	CASSTPLTALYNEQFF
many	TRBJ1-1	TRBV5-1	-	TGCGCCAGCAGCTTCAGGAAGAACACTGAAGCTTTCTTT	CASSFRKNTEAFF
many	TRBJ1-1	TRBV7-8	-	TGTGCCAGCAGCTTAGCCCTAGGTGCGGACACTGAAGCTTTCTTT	CASSLALGADTEAFF
many	TRBJ2-1	TRBV4-3	-	TGCGCCAGCAGCCAAGCCACGGGGCCGAACAATGAGCAGTTCTTC	CASSQATGPNNEQFF
many	TRBJ2-7	TRBV7-8	-	TGTGCCAGCAGCTTAGTTCTTGACGGCTACGAGCAGTACTTC	CASSLVLDGYEQYF
medium-sized	TRBJ2-3	TRBV4-2	-	TGTGCCAGCAGCCAAGAGGGTAGCCCAGATACGCAGTATTTT	CASSQEGSPDTQYF
-	TRBJ1-2	TRBV7-9	-	TGTGCCAGCAGCCACCCCCCACAGGGCCAGGGCTATGGCTACACCTTC	CASSHPPQGQGYGYTF
many	TRBJ1-1	TRBV12-3/TRBV12-4	-	TGTGCCACCTCCAGGGTAACTGAAGCTTTCTTT	CATSRVTEAFF
few	TRBJ2-1	TRBV28	-	TGTGCCAGCAGTTTACGCCGACCGGACAGTTACTCCTACAATGAGCAGTTCTTC	CASSLRRPDSYSYNEQFF
few	TRBJ2-5	TRBV3-1	-	TGTGCCAGCAGCCAAGATTGGGGGCAAGAGACCCAGTACTTC	CASSQDWGQETQYF
-	TRBJ2-7	TRBV4-1	TRBD1	TGCGCCAGCAGCCAAGAACCGGGACAGGGAGGCGAGCAGTACTTC	CASSQEPGQGGEQYF
many	TRBJ2-5	TRBV7-9	-	TGTGCCAGCAGCTCCGTTTGGGGGGCAGAGACCCAGTACTTC	CASSSVWGAETQYF
-	TRBJ2-5	TRBV4-1	-	TGCGCCAGCAGCCAAGTAGGGGACCCACAAGAGACCCAGTACTTC	CASSQVGDPQETQYF
many	TRBJ1-2	TRBV12-3/TRBV12-4	-	TGTGCCAGCAGTTTTACAGACCTCGATGGCTACACCTTC	CASSFTDLDGYTF
-	TRBJ1-1	TRBV6-5	-	TGTGCCAGCAGTTACTCGAGGCAGCGGCAGATTGGGACTGAAGCTTTCTTT	CASSYSRQRQIGTEAFF
many	TRBJ2-1	TRBV20-1	-	TGCAGTGCTAGAGATGCAGGAGAAAGCTCCTACAATGAGCAGTTCTTC	CSARDAGESSYNEQFF
few	TRBJ1-5	TRBV6-2/TRBV6-3	TRBD1	TGTGCCAGCAGTTACCTTTCCGGGACAGGGGTCCAGCCCCAGCATTTT	CASSYLSGTGVQPQHF
many	TRBJ1-4	TRBV27	-	TGTGCCAGCAGTTGGAAGGCAACGGCTGAAAAACTGTTTTTT	CASSWKATAEKLFF
many	TRBJ2-7	TRBV4-1	-	TGCGCCAGCAGCCAAGGGAAGGGGACCTACGAGCAGTACTTC	CASSQGKGTYEQYF
-	TRBJ2-1	TRBV4-1	-	TGCGCCAGCAGCCAAGTATACAGGTACAATGAGCAGTTCTTC	CASSQVYRYNEQFF
many	TRBJ2-1	TRBV9	TRBD2	TGTGCCAGCAGCGGGACTAGCGTCGGTGAGCAGTTCTTC	CASSGTSVGEQFF